The 24 T cell receptor beta chains below come from one sample, sequenced in a study of blood T cell repertoires in COVID-19. Data came from immunoSEQ multiplex PCR; TCRdb stores just in-frame clones and leaves some out. Of over 120,000 clones in the sample, around 84% were seen once. The source material was peripheral blood. The receptors derive from a human donor with acute or convalescent COVID-19. The donor label of this sample is uncertain.

CDR3 protein: CASSLGLATFF. CDR3 in DNA: TGTGCCAGCAGCTTGGGCCTGGCAACTTTCTTT. This sequence joins TRBV11-2 and TRBJ1-1, with D uncertain. Trimming shortened V by 3 bases and J by 12 bases, and 11 bases separated the two germline ends. CDR1 is SGHAT and CDR2 is FQNNGV in the germline V gene. The CDR3 contains 11 residues. Drawing the rest from reference TRBV11-2 and TRBJ1-1, the complete variable domain is EAGVAQSPRYKIIEKRQSVAFWCNPISGHATLYWYQQILGQGPKLLIQFQNNGVVDDSQLPKDRFSAERLKGVDSTLKIQPAKLEDSAVYLCASSLGLATFFGQGTRLTVV.

The V call is TRBV5-8, the J call TRBJ1-2; the D is unclear. Germline V gives CDR1 SGHTS, CDR2 YDEGEE. Trimming took off 2 bases at V and 4 bases at J, with 15 bases between the two ends. The CDR3 totals 15 residues. CDR3 in DNA: TGTGCCAGCAGCTTCTTCCAATCAGCGGTCTATGGCTACACCTTC. This gives the protein CASSFFQSAVYGYTF.

This clone was observed a few times. V gene TRBV2 combines with J gene TRBJ2-1; TRBD2 agrees at 12 bases. The germline gives CDR1 SNHLY, CDR2 FYNNEI. The V gene end was trimmed by 8 bases and the J gene end by 8 bases; junction bases not matched to a gene: 13. The CDR3 sequence is 16 residues long. The CDR3 nucleotides read TGTGCCAGCCGACGTCAGACTAGCGGGAGTGTCGATGAGCAGTTCTTC. Translated, it gives CASRRQTSGSVDEQFF.

CDR3 protein: CASSGTSGGRTYQETQYF. CDR3 sequence (DNA): TGTGCCAGCAGCGGGACTAGCGGGGGGCGGACGTACCAAGAGACCCAGTACTTC. The gene calls are TRBV7-9 and TRBJ2-5, with TRBD2 matching over 15 bases. CDR3 length equals 18 residues. The ends lost 5 bases at V and 0 bases at J; junction bases unmatched: 7. Germline lookup yields CDR1 SEHNR and CDR2 FQNEAQ (reference sequence).

This rearrangement joins TRBV4-1 to TRBJ2-7, with D unclear. Trimming took 0 bases from V and 4 from J, leaving 19 bases between them. CDR3 size: 17 residues. In germline, CDR1 is MGHRA, CDR2 YSYEKL. CDR3 protein: CASSQDQENYPLYEQYV. CDR3 nucleotide sequence: TGCGCCAGCAGCCAAGATCAAGAAAACTATCCACTTTACGAGCAGTACGTC.

The V and J genes are TRBV7-9 and TRBJ1-2, with a weak D call TRBD1 (5 bases). V was shortened by 3 bases and J by 4 bases, with 15 bases between the two germline ends. This CDR3 has 15 amino acids. Germline V gene data show CDR1 as SEHNR and CDR2 as FQNEAQ (reference sequence). The CDR3 DNA is TGTGCCAGCAGCTTGATTCAGCAGGGTGGCTATGGCTACACCTTC. Protein product: CASSLIQQGGYGYTF.

The chain couples TRBV6-5 to TRBJ1-3; D may be TRBD1 (6 bases). Germline values: CDR1 MNHEY, CDR2 SVGAGI. The V gene lost 7 bases and the J gene lost 0 bases, with 13 bases spanning the gap. The CDR3 covers 15 residues. The CDR3 reads CASTRDRSSGNTIYF. CDR3 in DNA: TGTGCCAGCACCCGAGACAGGAGCTCTGGAAACACCATATATTTT.

This chain links TRBV5-1 with TRBJ1-3, with TRBD1 identical over 7 bases. CDR1 and CDR2 (germline): SGHRS, YFSETQ. V gave up 3 bases and J gave up 0 bases; unmatched junction bases: 6. The CDR3 has 16 residues. CDR3 region: CASSSIPGGSGNTIYF. CDR3 nucleotide sequence: TGCGCCAGCAGCTCGATTCCAGGGGGCTCTGGAAACACCATATATTTT.

The genes are TRBV19 and TRBJ1-2, with 12 bases aligning to TRBD1. Per the germline V gene, CDR1 is LNHDA and CDR2 is SQIVND (reference sequence). The CDR3 loop spans 18 amino acids. V gave up 5 bases and J gave up 0 bases; unmatched junction bases: 10. In DNA, the CDR3 is TGTGCCAGTAGTGGGGGGACAGGGGGCCGGAGAACTAACTATGGCTACACCTTC. Its protein is CASSGGTGGRRTNYGYTF.

The chain couples TRBV5-6 to TRBJ2-1; 7 nucleotides align to TRBD1. Germline CDR1 SGHDT, CDR2 YYEEEE. V was clipped by 2 bases and J by 3 bases; unmatched bases: 5. The CDR3 contains 15 residues. CDR3 protein: CASSLTGTDYNEQFF. CDR3 coding DNA: TGTGCCAGCAGCTTAACCGGGACAGACTACAATGAGCAGTTCTTC.

The chain is built from TRBV12-3 or TRBV12-4 and TRBJ1-1; 7 nucleotides agree with TRBD1. V lost 6 bases to trimming and J lost 1 base; unmatched junction nucleotides: 2. The CDR3 is 13 residues long. CDR3 coding DNA: TGTGCCAGCAGCCGGACAGGGAACACTGAAGCTTTCTTT. This encodes CASSRTGNTEAFF.

This clone was counted between two and nine times. This chain connects TRBV6-1 to TRBJ1-2; possibly TRBD1 for D (5 bases). This CDR3 has 14 amino acids. Trimming cost V 0 bases and J 4 bases, with 9 bases left between them. Germline V lookup: CDR1 MNHNS, CDR2 SASEGT. The CDR3 region is CASSEAGDFYGYTF. As DNA, the CDR3 is TGTGCCAGCAGTGAAGCCGGGGACTTCTATGGCTACACCTTC.

The rearrangement links TRBV3-1 (or the pseudogene TRBV3-2) to TRBJ2-7; TRBD2 matches at 8 bases. In germline, CDR1 is LGHDT, CDR2 YNNKEL (reference sequence). The V and J ends lost 1 base and 1 base, in that order; junction bases with no gene match: 9. The CDR3 has 17 amino acids. The CDR3 sequence is CASSQGLAPRLSYEQYV. CDR3 DNA sequence: TGTGCCAGCAGCCAAGGACTAGCGCCCCGTTTGTCCTACGAGCAGTACGTC.

This chain uses TRBV27 with TRBJ2-6; tentative D call: TRBD2 (5 bases). Trimming took 1 base from V and 0 from J, leaving 10 bases between them. In germline, CDR1 is MNHEY, CDR2 SMNVEV (reference sequence). The CDR3 length is 17 residues. The DNA for the CDR3 is TGTGCCAGCAGTTTATTAGGGAGTAGCTCTGGGGCCAACGTCCTGACTTTC. Residues: CASSLLGSSSGANVLTF.

The chain recombines TRBV2 with TRBJ2-3; no firm D call. V gave up 5 bases and J gave up 2 bases, with 8 bases separating them. Germline CDR1 is SNHLY and CDR2 is FYNNEI. The CDR3 has 13 residues. CDR3 sequence reads: CASSNTDTDTQYF. CDR3 bases: TGTGCCAGCAGTAACACAGACACAGATACGCAGTATTTT. The variable domain in full, completed from reference TRBV2 and TRBJ2-3, reads EPEVTQTPSHQVTQMGQEVILRCVPISNHLYFYWYRQILGQKVEFLVSFYNNEISEKSEIFDDQFSVERPDGSNFTLKIRSTKLEDSAMYFCASSNTDTDTQYFGPGTRLTVL.

The CDR3: CASSTPGTGNYGYTF. CDR3 nucleotide sequence: TGTGCCAGTAGTACCCCCGGGACAGGTAACTATGGCTACACCTTC. V usage is TRBV19 and J usage is TRBJ1-2, with TRBD1 matching 8 bases. This CDR3 is built from 15 residues. Germline V gives CDR1 LNHDA, CDR2 SQIVND (reference sequence). Germline trimming cut 4 bases from V and 1 base from J; bases unmatched to any gene: 5.

The J gene is TRBJ2-7, the V gene TRBV7-3; D gene unclear. CDR1 is SGHTA and CDR2 is FQGTGA in the germline V gene. Trimming stripped 2 bases from V and 2 bases from J, with 10 bases between. The CDR3 is 14 amino acids. CDR3: CASSLLSGPYEQYV. CDR3 nucleotide sequence: TGTGCCAGCAGCTTATTAAGTGGCCCCTACGAGCAGTACGTC.

V and J are TRBV30 and TRBJ2-5, with D possibly TRBD2 on 6 matching bases. Trimming took 8 bases from V and 1 from J, leaving 11 bases between them. The CDR3 covers 12 residues. Per the germline V gene, CDR1 is GTSNPN and CDR2 is SVGIG (reference sequence). The CDR3 loop is CALRLVQETQYF. In DNA, the CDR3 is TGTGCCCTTCGACTAGTCCAAGAGACCCAGTACTTC.

This sequence joins TRBV7-2 and TRBJ2-1; tentative D call: TRBD1 (6 bases). This CDR3 contains 16 residues. V lost 5 bases, J lost 6 bases, and 20 bases lay in between. The V gene's germline CDR1 is SGHTA and CDR2 FQGNSA. The CDR3 spells CASSPGVSAGLNEQFF. As DNA, the CDR3 is TGTGCCAGCAGCCCAGGGGTTAGCGCGGGCCTCAATGAGCAGTTCTTC.

In its sample, this clone was seen once. A junction boundary mismatches the germline segment, possibly from a read error. The chain recombines TRBV19 with TRBJ2-3, with 8 bases matching TRBD2. Germline V gene sequence: CDR1 LNHDA, CDR2 SQIVND (reference sequence). CDR3 length: 12 residues. Here the CDR3 DNA reads TGTGCCAGTAGTGCCCAGCGGGGGACATGGCATTTT. Its protein product is CASSAQRGTWHF. Full variable domain (outside the CDR3, taken from reference TRBV19 and TRBJ2-3): DGGITQSPKYLFRKEGQNVTLSCEQNLNHDAMYWYRQDPGQGLRLIYYSQIVNDFQKGDIAEGYSVSREKKESFPLTVTSAQKNPTAFYLCASSAQRGTWHFGPGTRLTVL.

V gene TRBV5-1 combines with J gene TRBJ2-7; 9 positions match TRBD1. The V and J ends lost 2 bases and 4 bases, in that order; junction bases with no gene match: 13. CDR1 and CDR2 from the germline V gene are SGHRS and YFSETQ. The CDR3 sequence is 17 residues long. CDR3 DNA sequence: TGCGCCAGCAGCTTAGCTCCGGGACAGGGAGCGGCTTACGAGCAGTACTTC. Protein product: CASSLAPGQGAAYEQYF.

This clone was counted between two and nine times. The rearrangement links TRBV19 to TRBJ1-5; D ambiguous. The CDR3 sequence is 16 residues long. Germline CDR1 reads LNHDA; CDR2 reads SQIVND (reference sequence). With 5 bases removed from V and 7 bases from J, the gap between germline ends came to 21 bases. As DNA, the CDR3 is TGTGCCAGTAGTGTGGCAGGAGCGGACTTGAGGCAGCCCCAGCATTTT. Translating it yields CASSVAGADLRQPQHF.

The rearrangement joins TRBV6-5 to TRBJ2-7; D may be TRBD1 (6 bases). Between the trimmed V and J ends, which lost 2 bases and 3 bases, there was a span of 8 bases. Per germline, CDR1 MNHEY and CDR2 SVGAGI. CDR3 length: 13 residues. CDR3 region: CASSYGQHYEQYF. DNA of the CDR3: TGTGCCAGCAGTTACGGACAGCACTACGAGCAGTACTTC.

This clone was observed a single time. The J gene is TRBJ2-7, the V gene TRBV10-2; a possible D gene is TRBD1 (5 bases). This CDR3 is 14 amino acids long. The ends were cut back, 8 bases at V and 4 bases at J, with 18 bases in the middle. Germline CDR1 is WSHSY and CDR2 is SAAADI. The CDR3 region has the DNA TGCGCCAGCGCACCACAGGATATCACATACGAGCAGTACGTC. This translates into CASAPQDITYEQYV.